The rows below give T cell receptor beta chains drawn from one sample of a study of regulatory T cells in long-lasting Graves disease. MiXCR, applied by TCRdb to the multiplex PCR reads, yields one record per CDR3 protein. The sample lists roughly 380,000 distinct CDR3 sequences, less than 20% occurring once. The sequences come from peripheral blood mononuclear cells (PBMCs), collected at new diagnosis, from a patient treated with antithyroid drugs. The receptor source for this set is a female donor with Graves disease. The CDR3 runs from the conserved cysteine through the conserved F or W. The D gene is left open where the match is weak. Clone size is not always given. Where it is, it says once, few, many or a class for expanded clones.

TRBJ2-2	few	NA	TRBV4-3	CASSQDYAVLVGGTGELFF	TGCGCCAGCAGCCAAGATTATGCGGTTCTAGTTGGGGGCACCGGGGAGCTGTTTTTT
TRBJ1-3	few	NA	TRBV9	CASSPDWTNSGNTIYF	TGTGCCAGCAGCCCCGACTGGACAAACTCTGGAAACACCATATATTTT
TRBJ1-2	NA	NA	TRBV30	CAWSQPGTFPNYGYTF	TGTGCCTGGAGTCAACCTGGGACCTTTCCTAACTATGGCTACACCTTC
TRBJ1-4	many	TRBD1	TRBV30	CAWGTGTTNEKLFF	TGTGCCTGGGGGACAGGGACAACTAATGAAAAACTGTTTTTT
TRBJ2-5	many	TRBD1	TRBV6-1	CASIPQGGETQYF	TGTGCCAGCATTCCACAGGGGGGTGAGACCCAGTACTTC
TRBJ2-2	few	NA	TRBV7-7	CASSFNGGDTGELFF	TGTGCCAGCAGCTTCAACGGGGGCGACACCGGGGAGCTGTTTTTT
TRBJ1-3	many	NA	TRBV3-1	CASSLMGNTIYF	TGTGCCAGCAGCCTCATGGGGAACACCATATATTTT
TRBJ2-2	many	TRBD2	TRBV7-2	CASSILRRASGRAEGTGELFF	TGTGCCAGCAGCATCCTACGTAGGGCTAGCGGGAGGGCCGAAGGCACCGGGGAGCTGTTTTTT
TRBJ2-1	many	NA	TRBV24-1	CATIGGPNNEQFF	TGTGCCACCATAGGGGGGCCAAACAATGAGCAGTTCTTC
TRBJ1-1	few	NA	TRBV19	CASTRQNTEAFF	TGTGCCAGTACACGGCAGAACACTGAAGCTTTCTTT
TRBJ2-7	few	NA	TRBV6-2/TRBV6-3	CASSERGVSSYEQYF	TGTGCCAGCAGTGAACGGGGTGTGAGCTCCTACGAGCAGTACTTC
TRBJ1-5	NA	NA	TRBV19	CASSVQVECNQPQHF	TGTGCCAGTAGTGTACAGGTGGAATGCAATCAGCCCCAGCATTTT
TRBJ1-3	few	NA	TRBV6-5	CASSYMRAGNTIYF	TGTGCCAGCAGTTACATGAGGGCTGGAAACACCATATATTTT
TRBJ2-1	many	NA	TRBV12-3/TRBV12-4	CASSLRVGYEQFF	TGTGCCAGCAGCCTGCGGGTGGGTTATGAGCAGTTCTTC
TRBJ1-1	many	NA	TRBV24-1	CATRSWANTEAFF	TGTGCCACCAGGTCGTGGGCCAACACTGAAGCTTTCTTT
TRBJ2-5	many	TRBD1	TRBV5-4	CASSWGQGDGETQYF	TGTGCCAGCAGCTGGGGACAGGGGGACGGAGAGACCCAGTACTTC
TRBJ1-1	many	NA	TRBV9	CASSPRVIDTEAFF	TGTGCCAGCAGCCCTAGGGTAATTGACACTGAAGCTTTCTTT
TRBJ1-2	many	TRBD1	TRBV2	CASGPDRDNYGYTF	TGTGCCAGCGGCCCGGACAGGGATAACTATGGCTACACCTTC
TRBJ2-7	many	TRBD1	TRBV6-4	CASRPRDRLSYEQYF	TGTGCCAGCAGACCCCGGGACAGATTGTCCTACGAGCAGTACTTC
TRBJ2-7	many	NA	TRBV28	CASSLSTGTRYEQYF	TGTGCCAGCAGTTTATCTACAGGGACCCGGTACGAGCAGTACTTC
TRBJ2-5	few	TRBD2	TRBV29-1	CSVLSGGEETQYF	TGCAGCGTTCTAAGCGGGGGGGAAGAGACCCAGTACTTC
TRBJ1-2	many	NA	TRBV29-1	CSVGSQNYGYTF	TGCAGCGTTGGTAGTCAGAACTATGGCTACACCTTC
TRBJ2-1	few	TRBD1	TRBV28	CASSGGTGGNEQFF	TGTGCCAGCAGTGGAGGGACAGGGGGCAATGAGCAGTTCTTC
TRBJ1-5	many	TRBD1	TRBV20-1	CSAPLPDREYSNQPQHF	TGCAGTGCCCCCCTGCCGGACAGGGAGTATAGCAATCAGCCCCAGCATTTT
TRBJ2-5	many	TRBD2	TRBV6-1	CASRTSGGAAETQYF	TGTGCCAGCAGAACGAGCGGGGGGGCCGCGGAGACCCAGTACTTC
TRBJ2-1	many	NA	TRBV7-9	CASSLVLLDNEQFF	TGTGCCAGCAGCTTAGTGTTGCTAGACAATGAGCAGTTCTTC
TRBJ1-2	NA	TRBD1	TRBV6-1	CASSAMTGVRNGYTF	TGTGCCAGCAGTGCCATGACAGGGGTGAGGAATGGCTACACCTTC
TRBJ2-2	many	TRBD2	TRBV4-2	CASSQDLSSGGVTGELFF	TGTGCCAGCAGCCAAGATTTGAGTAGCGGGGGCGTCACCGGGGAGCTGTTTTTT
TRBJ1-2	many	NA	TRBV28	CASSYPTDGNYGYTF	TGTGCCAGCAGTTATCCCACGGACGGGAACTATGGCTACACCTTC
TRBJ2-5	once	NA	TRBV29-1	CSVDRGSGWQETQYF	TGCAGCGTTGACAGAGGGAGTGGGTGGCAAGAGACCCAGTACTTC
TRBJ2-3	NA	TRBD2	TRBV12-3/TRBV12-4	CASSQTGTTGSPSTDTQYF	TGTGCCAGCAGTCAAACCGGGACTACCGGATCCCCTAGCACAGATACGCAGTATTTT
TRBJ2-7	NA	NA	TRBV12-3/TRBV12-4	CASSLWGVKEQYF	TGTGCCAGCAGTTTATGGGGGGTGAAGGAGCAGTACTTC
TRBJ2-2	few	NA	TRBV9	CASSVGLIGNTGELFF	TGTGCCAGCAGCGTTGGACTTATCGGAAACACCGGGGAGCTGTTTTTT
TRBJ2-3	many	NA	TRBV2	CASSMEDTQYF	TGTGCCAGCAGTATGGAGGATACGCAGTATTTT
TRBJ2-7	many	TRBD2	TRBV3-1	CASSPRTSGAGEQYF	TGTGCCAGCAGCCCGAGGACTAGCGGGGCAGGAGAGCAGTACTTC
TRBJ2-2	many	NA	TRBV4-2	CASSQLDWSNTGELFF	TGTGCCAGCAGCCAATTAGACTGGTCGAACACCGGGGAGCTGTTTTTT
TRBJ2-7	NA	TRBD1	TRBV6-2/TRBV6-3	CASAPGGQYEQYF	TGTGCCAGTGCCCCAGGGGGCCAGTACGAGCAGTACTTC
TRBJ2-7	few	NA	TRBV29-1	CSVAESSYEQYF	TGCAGCGTTGCAGAGAGCTCCTACGAGCAGTACTTC
TRBJ2-1	many	TRBD1	TRBV14	CASSQETGYYNEQFF	TGTGCCAGCAGCCAAGAGACAGGGTACTACAATGAGCAGTTCTTC
TRBJ1-1	many	NA	TRBV5-1	CASSLEWGGTEAFF	TGCGCCAGCAGCTTGGAGTGGGGCGGGACTGAAGCTTTCTTT
TRBJ2-5	many	TRBD2	TRBV30	CAWTKGLAGRQETQYF	TGTGCCTGGACCAAGGGGCTAGCGGGTCGCCAAGAGACCCAGTACTTC
TRBJ2-1	many	TRBD2	TRBV2	CASSESVAGGYFFNDEQFF	TGTGCCAGCAGTGAGTCGGTAGCGGGAGGGTATTTCTTTAACGATGAGCAGTTCTTC
TRBJ2-7	many	TRBD2	TRBV10-3	CAIRPGQGLAGGIDEQYF	TGTGCCATCAGACCGGGACAGGGACTAGCGGGAGGAATCGACGAGCAGTACTTC
TRBJ2-5	many	NA	TRBV6-1	CASSARVHRRQETQYF	TGTGCCAGCAGTGCCAGGGTGCATCGCCGCCAAGAGACCCAGTACTTC
TRBJ1-5	few	TRBD1	TRBV7-7	CASRQPMDRETYSNQPQHF	TGTGCCAGCAGACAGCCTATGGACAGGGAAACATATAGCAATCAGCCCCAGCATTTT